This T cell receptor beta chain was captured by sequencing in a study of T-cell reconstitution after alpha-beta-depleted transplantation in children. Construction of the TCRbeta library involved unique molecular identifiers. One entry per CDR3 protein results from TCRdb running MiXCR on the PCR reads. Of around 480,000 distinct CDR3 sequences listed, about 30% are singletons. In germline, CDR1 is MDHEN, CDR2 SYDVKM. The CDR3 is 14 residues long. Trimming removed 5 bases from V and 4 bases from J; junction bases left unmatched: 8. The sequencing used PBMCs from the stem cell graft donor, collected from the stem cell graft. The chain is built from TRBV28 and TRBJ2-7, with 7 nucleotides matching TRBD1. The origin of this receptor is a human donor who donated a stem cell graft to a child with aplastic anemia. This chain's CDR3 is CASSHGTEWYEQYF. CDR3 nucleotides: TGTGCCAGCAGTCATGGGACAGAATGGTACGAGCAGTACTTC. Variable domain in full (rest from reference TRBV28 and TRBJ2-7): DVKVTQSSRYLVKRTGEKVFLECVQDMDHENMFWYRQDPGLGLRLIYFSYDVKMKEKGDIPEGYSVSREKKERFSLILESASTNQTSMYLCASSHGTEWYEQYFGPGTRLTVT.